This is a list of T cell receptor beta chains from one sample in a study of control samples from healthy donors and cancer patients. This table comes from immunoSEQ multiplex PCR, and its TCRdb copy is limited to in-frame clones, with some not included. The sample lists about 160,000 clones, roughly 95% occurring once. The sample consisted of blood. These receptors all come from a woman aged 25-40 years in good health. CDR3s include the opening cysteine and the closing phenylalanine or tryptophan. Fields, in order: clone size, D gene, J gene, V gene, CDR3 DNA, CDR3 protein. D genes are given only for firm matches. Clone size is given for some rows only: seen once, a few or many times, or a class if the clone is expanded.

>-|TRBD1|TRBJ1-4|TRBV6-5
TGTGCCAGCAGTTGGGGACAGCGCCTTAACGAAAAACTGTTTTTT
CASSWGQRLNEKLFF
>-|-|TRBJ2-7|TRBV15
TGTGCCACCAGCAGAGAAGCGCAGGGTGACGAGCAGTACTTC
CATSREAQGDEQYF
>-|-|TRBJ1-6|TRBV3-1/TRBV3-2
TGTGCCAGCAGCCCCAGTGCCTCGGGGGTTTCACCCCTCCACTTT
CASSPSASGVSPLHF
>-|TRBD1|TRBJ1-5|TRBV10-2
TGCGCCAGCAGAGCCCGGGACAGAGACTATAGCAATCAGCCCCAGCATTTT
CASRARDRDYSNQPQHF
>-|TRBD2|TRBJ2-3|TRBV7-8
TGTGCCAGCAGCACATTGACTAGCGGGAGTACAGATACGCAGTATTTT
CASSTLTSGSTDTQYF
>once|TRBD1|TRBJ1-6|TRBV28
TGTGCCAGCAGACGACAGGGAAATCGGTCACCCCTCCACTTT
CASRRQGNRSPLHF
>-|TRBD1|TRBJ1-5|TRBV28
TGTGCCGACCAGGGGGCAGGACAGCCCCAGCATTTT
CADQGAGQPQHF
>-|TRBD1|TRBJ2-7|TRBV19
TGTGCCAGTAGTATCGACAGGGGGACTGGCGAGCAGTACTTC
CASSIDRGTGEQYF
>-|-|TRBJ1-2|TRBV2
TGTGCCAGCCTGGGCGTCACAACCCGGGCGGGGGGTTCGGATGGCTACACCTTC
CASLGVTTRAGGSDGYTF
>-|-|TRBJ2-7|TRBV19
TGTGCCAGTAGCGTCCAGGGATTCATGTCCTACGAGCAGTACTTC
CASSVQGFMSYEQYF